This TCR beta chain was recovered during a study of PD-1 blockade in mismatch repair-deficient tumors. The study's findings and limits: After pembrolizumab, tumor-resident clones rose rapidly, then generally contracted before radiologic responses.

Produced via immunoSEQ multiplex PCR; TCRdb's table is partial and in-frame only. The sample lists 49,000 or so clones, roughly 80% occurring once. The CDR3 runs to 14 residues. V lost 3 bases and J 6 bases, leaving 12 bases between the germline ends. Germline-derived CDR1 and CDR2 are MNHEY and SMNVEV (reference sequence). The table lists this clone with a count of one. Its antigen remains unknown. The chain employs TRBV27 and TRBJ1-5, with D perhaps TRBD1 (5 bases). The specimen was peripheral blood, collected approximately 20 weeks after starting pembrolizumab. This TCR derives from an adult with mismatch repair-deficient cancer. Here the CDR3 DNA reads TGTGCCAGCAGTTTTGGGCAGGGTGGTCAGCCCCAGCATTTT. Amino acids: CASSFGQGGQPQHF.